These 31 T cell receptor beta chains were sequenced from one sample in a study of T cell repertoires in cytomegalovirus infection (dated 2019 in TCRdb). The instrument was an Illumina HiSeq 1500. TCRdb trimmed public reads at Q25 via fastp, called clones via MiXCR and kept in-frame beta chains. When rows share a CDR3 protein, they turn into one entry using the most common DNA and genes. This sample gives some 77,000 distinct CDR3 sequences in total; 3% to 4.5% of them show up just once. The ten largest clones capture less than 5% of the sample. The sample was PBMCs. The receptor set was obtained from a human donor in good health (CMV status not recorded). Some clones in this sample may be carry-over from other donors' samples.

This clonotype was counted many times. The J gene is TRBJ1-1, the V gene TRBV7-2; TRBD1 agrees at 8 bases. Germline CDR1 reads SGHTA; CDR2 reads FQGNSA. The V and J ends lost 3 bases and 5 bases, in that order; junction bases with no gene match: 5. There are 14 residues in the CDR3. The chain's CDR3 is CASSLDREATEAFF. CDR3 nucleotide sequence: TGTGCCAGCAGCTTGGACAGGGAAGCTACTGAAGCTTTCTTT.

This clonotype was detected ten times or more. V usage is TRBV19 and J usage is TRBJ1-6, with a tentative D call TRBD1 (5 bases). The V end lost 3 bases, the J end lost 6 bases, and 12 bases lay between the germline ends. The CDR3 is 15 amino acids. The germline gives CDR1 LNHDA, CDR2 SQIVND (reference sequence). The DNA of the CDR3 is TGTGCCAGTAGTATTTCTCACAGGACTAATTCACCCCTCCACTTT. Translating gives CASSISHRTNSPLHF. Full variable domain (rest looked up from reference TRBV19 and TRBJ1-6): DGGITQSPKYLFRKEGQNVTLSCEQNLNHDAMYWYRQDPGQGLRLIYYSQIVNDFQKGDIAEGYSVSREKKESFPLTVTSAQKNPTAFYLCASSISHRTNSPLHFGNGTRLTVT.

This clonotype showed up many times. V usage is TRBV7-2 and J usage is TRBJ2-7; D call uncertain. The CDR3 covers 13 residues. The germline CDR1 and CDR2 sequences are SGHTA and FQGNSA. The germline V and J ends were trimmed by 0 bases and 9 bases, with 12 bases remaining between them. CDR3 region: CASSLAGSVGQYF. The CDR3, as DNA: TGTGCCAGCAGCTTAGCGGGAAGCGTAGGGCAGTACTTC.

This clonotype was counted ten times or more. For the CDR3, the DNA is TGTGCCAGCACCGGGCAGAACCCCTACGAGCAGTACTTC. Translation: CASTGQNPYEQYF. The chain recombines TRBV28 with TRBJ2-7; D is unresolved. The CDR3 covers 13 residues. With 7 bases removed from V and 2 bases from J, the gap between germline ends came to 12 bases. The germline CDR1 and CDR2 sequences are MDHEN and SYDVKM.

This clonotype was seen repeatedly, ten times or more. The chain combines TRBV20-1 with TRBJ1-1, with 7 bases lining up with TRBD1. The CDR3 spans 17 residues. The V gene end was trimmed by 6 bases and the J gene end by 6 bases; junction bases not matched to a gene: 22. Germline V gene lookup returns CDR1 DFQATT and CDR2 SNEGSKA (reference sequence). This CDR3 is CSAVQRQGGFKASEAFF. CDR3 in DNA: TGCAGTGCCGTCCAAAGACAGGGAGGATTTAAGGCATCTGAAGCTTTCTTT.

This clonotype was seen at least ten times. The V gene is TRBV7-6, the J gene TRBJ2-3; 7 nucleotides match TRBD1. The CDR3 has 14 residues. Germline lookup yields CDR1 SGHVS and CDR2 FNYEAQ. The J segment lost 1 base and the V segment lost 5 bases, leaving 3 bases of the junction unmatched. The CDR3 spells CASSTQGRTDTQYF. Here the CDR3 DNA reads TGTGCCAGCAGCACACAGGGGCGCACAGATACGCAGTATTTT.

This clonotype was counted at least ten times. CDR3 sequence reads: CACAESSYEQYF. CDR3 DNA: TGTGCCTGTGCCGAAAGCTCCTACGAGCAGTACTTC. The rearrangement joins TRBV30 to TRBJ2-7; D gene uncertain. Between the trimmed V and J ends, which lost 6 bases and 0 bases, there was a span of 9 bases. Per germline, CDR1 GTSNPN and CDR2 SVGIG (reference sequence). The CDR3 loop spans 12 amino acids. The whole variable domain, filled in from reference TRBV30 and TRBJ2-7, reads SQTIHQWPATLVQPVGSPLSLECTVEGTSNPNLYWYRQAAGRGLQLLFYSVGIGQISSEVPQNLSASRPQDRQFILSSKKLLLSDSGFYLCACAESSYEQYFGPGTRLTVT.

There are many counts of this clonotype. This chain joins TRBV20-1 and TRBJ2-7; TRBD1 matches at 9 bases. J was trimmed by 2 bases and V by 3 bases; bases with no gene match: 5. The CDR3 is made up of 14 amino acids. From germline, CDR1 is DFQATT and CDR2 SNEGSKA (reference sequence). CDR3 DNA sequence: TGCAGTGCTAGCGAGGGACAGGGCACCTACGAGCAGTACTTC. This gives the protein CSASEGQGTYEQYF.

This clonotype appeared many times. The rearrangement joins TRBV20-1 to TRBJ2-7; tentative D call: TRBD1 (6 bases). The CDR3 extends over 12 amino acids. Germline V CDR1 and CDR2: DFQATT, SNEGSKA (reference sequence). In DNA form, the CDR3 reads TGCAGCAGGGGTTTTAATTCCTACGAGCAGTACTTC. As protein: CSRGFNSYEQYF.

The sample holds many counts of this clonotype. The rearrangement joins TRBV6-2 or TRBV6-3 to TRBJ1-5, with D perhaps matching TRBD1 (6 bases). The CDR3 length is 15 residues. With 2 bases removed from V and 4 bases from J, the gap between germline ends came to 12 bases. The germline V gene has CDR1 MNHEY and CDR2 SVGEGT. The CDR3 sequence is CASSYNRVLNQPQHF. The CDR3 bases are TGTGCCAGCAGTTACAACAGGGTCTTGAATCAGCCCCAGCATTTT.

This clonotype was recorded many times. The chain couples TRBV28 to TRBJ2-7; D ambiguous. The CDR3 has 12 residues. Germline CDR1 MDHEN, CDR2 SYDVKM. Trimming cost V 4 bases and J 5 bases, with 9 bases left between them. As DNA, the CDR3 is TGTGCCAGCAGTTCACGTCGGCACGAGCAGTACTTC. This sequence encodes CASSSRRHEQYF.

Ten or more counts support this clonotype. V gene TRBV5-4 combines with J gene TRBJ1-2, with TRBD1 matching over 10 bases. Germline-derived CDR1 and CDR2 are SGHNT and YYREEE (reference sequence). V dropped 4 bases and J dropped 6; count of bases not matched to a gene: 6. CDR3 size: 14 residues. For the CDR3, the DNA is TGTGCCAGCAGCCCGGGACAGGGGCCCCATGGCTACACCTTC. Its protein is CASSPGQGPHGYTF.

Ten or more counts support this clonotype. The chain links TRBV7-8 to TRBJ1-5, with 8 bases that match TRBD1. V shed 2 bases, J shed 7 bases, and the junction held 10 bases outside the gene matches. This CDR3 has 16 residues. Germline V gene data show CDR1 as SGHVS and CDR2 as FQNEAQ. The CDR3 coding sequence is TGTGCCAGCAGCTTATACGGACAGGGAGGGGGACAGCCCCAGCATTTT. Residues: CASSLYGQGGGQPQHF.

Ten or more counts support this clonotype. V is TRBV7-9 and J is TRBJ1-2, with D possibly TRBD1 on 5 matching bases. This CDR3 is 14 amino acids long. V gave up 5 bases and J gave up 2 bases, with 12 bases separating them. Germline CDR1 SEHNR, CDR2 FQNEAQ (reference sequence). The CDR3 DNA follows: TGTGCCAGCAGCCCGGGGCAAGAAAACTATGGCTACACCTTC. As protein: CASSPGQENYGYTF. Full variable domain (outside the CDR3, taken from reference TRBV7-9 and TRBJ1-2): DTGVSQNPRHKITKRGQNVTFRCDPISEHNRLYWYRQTLGQGPEFLTYFQNEAQLEKSRLLSDRFSAERPKGSFSTLEIQRTEQGDSAMYLCASSPGQENYGYTFGSGTRLTVV.

This clonotype has ten or more counts. This chain links TRBV5-6 with TRBJ2-1; 8 bases align to TRBD1. The CDR3 consists of 13 residues. J gave up 8 bases and V 9 bases, and 10 bases lay outside the gene matches. CDR1 and CDR2 (germline): SGHDT, YYEEEE. CDR3 nucleotide sequence: TGTGCCACTCGGACAGGGCCTGGGGATGAGCAGTTCTTC. This translates into CATRTGPGDEQFF.

In this sample, this clonotype turned up many times. The gene calls are TRBV7-2 and TRBJ2-3; 8 positions match TRBD2. The V gene end was trimmed by 4 bases and the J gene end by 6 bases; junction bases not matched to a gene: 9. The CDR3 spans 15 residues. Germline-derived CDR1 and CDR2 are SGHTA and FQGNSA. CDR3 nucleotide sequence: TGTGCCAGCAGCTACTCACGGGAGGGTTGGGATACGCAGTATTTT. Translating gives CASSYSREGWDTQYF.

At least ten counts were recorded for this clonotype. The chain carries TRBV15 and TRBJ1-1; tentatively, D is TRBD1 (5 bases). Germline loops: CDR1 LNHNV, CDR2 YYDKDF (reference sequence). The CDR3 totals 14 residues. V shed 0 bases and J shed 4 bases, with 9 bases lying between them. DNA of the CDR3: TGTGCCACCAGCAGAGAGGGGCGGACCACTGAAGCTTTCTTT. It codes for CATSREGRTTEAFF. The variable domain in full, completed from reference TRBV15 and TRBJ1-1, reads DAMVIQNPRYQVTQFGKPVTLSCSQTLNHNVMYWYQQKSSQAPKLLFHYYDKDFNNEADTPDNFQSRRPNTSFCFLDIRSPGLGDTAMYLCATSREGRTTEAFFGQGTRLTVV.

This clonotype showed up many times. The chain is built from TRBV7-2 and TRBJ1-4; 8 nucleotides agree with TRBD1. Germline assignment: CDR1 SGHTA and CDR2 FQGNSA. This CDR3 has 15 amino acids. Unmatched junction bases numbered 9, after V lost 5 bases and J lost 7 bases. Here the CDR3 DNA reads TGTGCCAGCAGCCGCCGGACAGGGCAAAGTGAAAAACTGTTTTTT. It translates to CASSRRTGQSEKLFF. The complete variable domain, with remaining parts taken from reference TRBV7-2 and TRBJ1-4, reads GAGVSQSPSNKVTEKGKDVELRCDPISGHTALYWYRQSLGQGLEFLIYFQGNSAPDKSGLPSDRFSAERTGGSVSTLTIQRTQQEDSAVYLCASSRRTGQSEKLFFGSGTQLSVL.

In this sample, this clonotype turned up many times. The V call is TRBV28, the J call TRBJ1-1; 7 positions agree with TRBD1. From germline, CDR1 is MDHEN and CDR2 SYDVKM. There are 12 residues in the CDR3. Unmatched junction bases numbered 6, after V lost 10 bases and J lost 4 bases. This CDR3 reads CATQGGSTEAFF. The CDR3 DNA follows: TGTGCCACCCAGGGGGGTAGCACTGAAGCTTTCTTT.

This clonotype was seen repeatedly, ten times or more. The V gene is TRBV20-1, the J gene TRBJ1-1; D is uncertain. The CDR3 has 13 residues. The V gene lost 7 bases and the J gene lost 3 bases, with 15 bases spanning the gap. The germline gives CDR1 DFQATT, CDR2 SNEGSKA (reference sequence). The CDR3 nucleotides read TGCAGTGAGAGGAGGTCGGGGTACACTGAAGCTTTCTTT. Its translation is CSERRSGYTEAFF.

The rearrangement uses TRBV10-3 and TRBJ1-1; D is unresolved. The V and J ends lost 6 bases and 0 bases respectively, with 14 bases between them. The CDR3 contains 15 residues. Germline loops: CDR1 ENHRY, CDR2 SYGVKD. CDR3 region: CAIRNWEDMNTEAFF. CDR3 bases: TGTGCCATCAGAAACTGGGAGGATATGAACACTGAAGCTTTCTTT.

This clonotype was detected many times. The rearrangement links TRBV25-1 to TRBJ2-7, with 7 positions matching TRBD1. V was clipped by 5 bases and J by 0 bases; unmatched bases: 4. This CDR3 is built from 14 residues. CDR1 MGHDK and CDR2 SYGVNS come from the germline V gene. CDR3 DNA sequence: TGTGCCAGCAGTCCGGGACAGTTCTCCTACGAGCAGTACTTC. It codes for CASSPGQFSYEQYF.

In this sample, this clonotype turned up many times. This sequence joins TRBV10-3 and TRBJ2-7; maybe TRBD2 (5 bases). Germline-derived CDR1 and CDR2 are ENHRY and SYGVKD. Deletions cut 2 bases from V and 7 bases from J, with 6 bases between. This CDR3 has 11 amino acids. Written as DNA, the CDR3 is TGTGCCATCAGTGAGGGGAGAGAGCAGTACTTC. Amino acids: CAISEGREQYF.

This clonotype was counted ten times or more. The chain has TRBV5-1 and TRBJ1-4, with D perhaps matching TRBD1 (6 bases). The CDR3 is 13 amino acids. Germline-derived CDR1 and CDR2 are SGHRS and YFSETQ. V was clipped by 0 bases and J by 6 bases, with 6 bases between them. The CDR3 DNA sequence: TGCGCCAGCAGCTTGGGGACAGATGAAAAACTGTTTTTT. Translation: CASSLGTDEKLFF.

The genes are TRBV4-3 and TRBJ1-3, with D unclear. The CDR3 covers 16 residues. Per germline, CDR1 LGHNA and CDR2 YSLEER. Trimming stripped 0 bases from V and 0 bases from J, with 9 bases between. The CDR3 region has the DNA TGCGCCAGCAGCCAAGATGGGCGGTACTCTGGAAACACCATATATTTT. Translation gives CASSQDGRYSGNTIYF.

This clonotype occurred many times. The chain carries TRBV7-3 and TRBJ2-2; D remains unclear. Germline CDR1 SGHTA, CDR2 FQGTGA. The V end lost 3 bases, the J end lost 8 bases, and 7 bases lay between the germline ends. The CDR3 length is 12 residues. CDR3 nucleotides: TGTGCCAGCAGCTTGTTCGGTGGGGAGCTGTTTTTT. This translates into CASSLFGGELFF.

This clonotype has at least ten counts. V is TRBV12-3 or TRBV12-4 and J is TRBJ1-1; D is unclear. The germline V and J ends were trimmed by 5 bases and 10 bases, with 14 bases remaining between them. The CDR3 consists of 12 residues. The CDR3 nucleotides read TGTGCCAGCAGTACCTCCCCTCGAGGAGCTTTCTTT. Translated, it gives CASSTSPRGAFF.

This clonotype was counted at least ten times. The rearrangement joins TRBV20-1 to TRBJ2-3; TRBD2 matches at 9 bases. The junction had 5 bases not matched to a gene; V was cut back by 5 bases and J by 5 bases. CDR3 length: 13 amino acids. Germline CDR1 is DFQATT and CDR2 is SNEGSKA (reference sequence). This chain's CDR3 is CSAGLAGIDTQYF. CDR3 in DNA: TGCAGTGCTGGTCTAGCGGGGATAGATACGCAGTATTTT.

This clonotype was counted ten times or more. This rearrangement joins TRBV28 to TRBJ2-7; the match to TRBD1 covers 9 bases. This CDR3 region has 15 residues. V lost 7 bases, J lost 5 bases, and 12 bases stayed unmatched. CDR1 and CDR2 (germline): MDHEN, SYDVKM. In DNA form, the CDR3 reads TGTGCCAGCACTCGATACAACAGGGGGCGGAACGAGCAGTACTTC. It translates to CASTRYNRGRNEQYF.

This clonotype came up many times. The chain joins TRBV28 to TRBJ2-5, with D possibly TRBD1 on 5 matching bases. There are 14 residues in the CDR3. Germline CDR1 reads MDHEN; CDR2 reads SYDVKM. Trimming removed 6 bases from V and 4 bases from J, with 15 bases in between. DNA of the CDR3: TGTGCCAGCAGCGCACCCCAGGGTCGAGAGACCCAGTACTTC. Its protein is CASSAPQGRETQYF.

At least ten counts were recorded for this clonotype. The gene calls are TRBV12-3 or TRBV12-4 and TRBJ1-5; no clear D gene. The CDR3 sequence is 14 residues long. Between the trimmed V and J ends, which lost 5 bases and 5 bases, there was a span of 13 bases. CDR3 nucleotides: TGTGCCAGCAGTCGGACTGACCAAGATCAGCCCCAGCATTTT. This gives the protein CASSRTDQDQPQHF.